The 27 T cell receptor beta chains below come from one sample, sequenced in a study of blood T cell repertoires in COVID-19. The table came from immunoSEQ multiplex PCR; TCRdb's copy has only in-frame clones and leaves some out. This sample has some 110,000 clones, with roughly 83% found just once. The sequencing input was peripheral blood. These receptors were obtained from a woman in her sixties or seventies with acute or convalescent COVID-19.

The chain is built from TRBV2 and TRBJ1-2; tentatively, D is TRBD1 (5 bases). Germline CDR1 and CDR2: SNHLY and FYNNEI. The CDR3 loop spans 16 amino acids. V was trimmed by 1 base and J by 0 bases, leaving 12 bases between them. The CDR3 sequence is CASSEEGPGSNYGYTF. The CDR3 nucleotides read TGTGCCAGCAGTGAAGAAGGGCCAGGGTCTAACTATGGCTACACCTTC.

This clone was picked up one time. The DNA of the CDR3 is TGTGCCAGTAGGCCTGAGATTGTAACCGGGGAGCTGTTTTTT. This translates into CASRPEIVTGELFF. The chain joins TRBV19 to TRBJ2-2; D gene unclear. This CDR3 is built from 14 residues. V lost 6 bases to trimming and J lost 5 bases, with 13 bases between them. Germline loops: CDR1 LNHDA, CDR2 SQIVND (reference sequence).

The chain couples TRBV6-5 to TRBJ2-3, with 9 bases identical to TRBD2. There are 16 residues in the CDR3. The V and J ends lost 4 bases and 6 bases, in that order; junction bases with no gene match: 11. Germline V gives CDR1 MNHEY, CDR2 SVGAGI. The CDR3 DNA sequence: TGTGCCAGCAGTTCGATGATAGCGGGGGAATTTGATACGCAGTATTTT. Translating gives CASSSMIAGEFDTQYF.

This chain links TRBV6-4 with TRBJ1-2; D is ambiguous. Trimming shortened V by 0 bases and J by 4 bases, and 12 bases separated the two germline ends. Germline assignment: CDR1 MRHNA and CDR2 SNTAGT. The CDR3 is made up of 15 amino acids. The DNA for the CDR3 is TGTGCCAGCAGTGACTCTTACGGTCCTCCCTATGGCTACACCTTC. Residues: CASSDSYGPPYGYTF.

V is TRBV7-2 and J is TRBJ2-2; TRBD2 matches at 10 bases. The CDR3 loop spans 15 amino acids. With 2 bases clipped from V and 5 bases from J, the junction kept 2 bases outside the gene matches. Germline V gene lookup returns CDR1 SGHTA and CDR2 FQGNSA. CDR3 DNA sequence: TGTGCCAGCAGCTTACTAGCGGGGGAGACCGGGGAGCTGTTTTTT. It codes for CASSLLAGETGELFF.

The V gene is TRBV2, the J gene TRBJ2-7; D perhaps matches TRBD1 (5 bases). The CDR3 is 13 residues long. With 6 bases removed from V and 4 bases from J, the gap between germline ends came to 13 bases. Per germline, CDR1 SNHLY and CDR2 FYNNEI. In DNA form, the CDR3 reads TGTGCCAGCAGGGCCAGGGATGGGTACGAGCAGTACTTC. Its protein is CASRARDGYEQYF.

This clone showed up just a few times. The chain has TRBV7-2 and TRBJ2-5; perhaps TRBD1 as D (5 bases). Per the germline V gene, CDR1 is SGHTA and CDR2 is FQGNSA. Between the trimmed V and J ends, which lost 1 base and 5 bases, there was a span of 14 bases. This CDR3 is 15 amino acids long. In DNA, the CDR3 is TGTGCCAGCAGCTTAGGTCCAGGGCTCTTCGAGACCCAGTACTTC. It specifies CASSLGPGLFETQYF.

This chain joins TRBV9 and TRBJ1-3, with a tentative D call TRBD1 (5 bases). This CDR3 has 15 residues. Germline CDR1 reads SGDLS; CDR2 reads YYNGEE. V lost 2 bases and J 0 bases, leaving 9 bases between the germline ends. In DNA form, the CDR3 reads TGTGCCAGCAGCGTGGGGGGTTTCTCTGGAAACACCATATATTTT. It specifies CASSVGGFSGNTIYF. The full variable domain, completed using reference TRBV9 and TRBJ1-3, is DSGVTQTPKHLITATGQRVTLRCSPRSGDLSVYWYQQSLDQGLQFLIQYYNGEERAKGNILERFSAQQFPDLHSELNLSSLELGDSALYFCASSVGGFSGNTIYFGEGSWLTVV.

This clone was recorded a few times. The CDR3 DNA follows: TGTGCCAGCAGCGTAGCGCAGGACAGGGGGGTCACTGAAGCTTTCTTT. This translates into CASSVAQDRGVTEAFF. The gene calls are TRBV9 and TRBJ1-1; 10 nucleotides align to TRBD1. Germline-derived CDR1 and CDR2 are SGDLS and YYNGEE. CDR3 length: 16 residues. Trimming removed 0 bases from V and 4 bases from J; junction bases left unmatched: 6.

V is TRBV5-1 and J is TRBJ2-2; 11 bases line up with TRBD2. Germline values: CDR1 SGHRS, CDR2 YFSETQ. This CDR3 contains 17 residues. V dropped 2 bases and J dropped 3; count of bases not matched to a gene: 6. CDR3 sequence reads: CASSLEIAGGYTGELFF. The CDR3 DNA reads as TGCGCCAGCAGCTTAGAGATAGCGGGAGGGTACACCGGGGAGCTGTTTTTT.

The CDR3, as DNA: TGTGCCAGCAGACTAGCGGGGCATCCAACCGGGGAGCTGTTTTTT. It translates to CASRLAGHPTGELFF. The rearrangement uses TRBV6-5 and TRBJ2-2; 10 nucleotides match TRBD2. Germline CDR1 MNHEY, CDR2 SVGAGI. V lost 6 bases to trimming and J lost 5 bases; unmatched junction nucleotides: 6. This CDR3 contains 15 residues.

The chain employs TRBV5-1 and TRBJ2-5, with 8 bases lining up with TRBD2. Germline V gene lookup returns CDR1 SGHRS and CDR2 YFSETQ. The trim removed 0 bases at V and 4 bases at J, leaving 5 bases unmatched. The CDR3 runs 15 residues. The CDR3 here is CASSLEVAGRETQYF. Written as DNA, the CDR3 is TGCGCCAGCAGCTTGGAGGTAGCGGGGAGAGAGACCCAGTACTTC. The variable domain in full, completed from reference TRBV5-1 and TRBJ2-5, reads KAGVTQTPRYLIKTRGQQVTLSCSPISGHRSVSWYQQTPGQGLQFLFEYFSETQRNKGNFPGRFSGRQFSNSRSEMNVSTLELGDSALYLCASSLEVAGRETQYFGPGTRLLVL.

This chain joins TRBV19 and TRBJ2-2; D uncertain. Germline V gene lookup returns CDR1 LNHDA and CDR2 SQIVND (reference sequence). Trimming took 3 bases from V and 11 from J, leaving 10 bases between them. The CDR3 covers 12 residues. CDR3 residues: CASSIDQLELFF. CDR3 in DNA: TGTGCCAGTAGTATCGATCAGTTAGAGCTGTTTTTT. Drawing the rest from reference TRBV19 and TRBJ2-2, the complete variable domain is DGGITQSPKYLFRKEGQNVTLSCEQNLNHDAMYWYRQDPGQGLRLIYYSQIVNDFQKGDIAEGYSVSREKKESFPLTVTSAQKNPTAFYLCASSIDQLELFFGEGSRLTVL.

This clone turned up a few times. This chain joins TRBV12-3 or TRBV12-4 and TRBJ1-2; no definite D call. The CDR3 sequence is 13 residues long. Trimming pared 3 bases from V and 7 bases from J, leaving 12 bases between. The CDR3 sequence is CASSLGESLGYTF. The CDR3, as DNA: TGTGCCAGCAGTTTGGGAGAATCGCTTGGCTACACCTTC.

This clone was seen only once. The chain carries TRBV6-1 and TRBJ1-5; 7 nucleotides line up with TRBD1. Germline CDR1 and CDR2: MNHNS and SASEGT. Trimming took 5 bases from V and 4 from J; bases not matched to a gene: 2. The CDR3 is 13 amino acids. In DNA, the CDR3 is TGTGCCAGCAGTCAGGACAGGAATCAGCCCCAGCATTTT. This codes for CASSQDRNQPQHF.

The genes are TRBV5-1 and TRBJ2-5; D gene unclear. The CDR3 has 12 residues. Trimming took 0 bases from V and 5 from J, leaving 5 bases between them. Germline CDR1 is SGHRS and CDR2 is YFSETQ. This chain's CDR3 is CASSLAMETQYF. CDR3 sequence (DNA): TGCGCCAGCAGCTTGGCCATGGAGACCCAGTACTTC. The full variable domain, in which reference TRBV5-1 and TRBJ2-5 provide the parts outside the CDR3, is KAGVTQTPRYLIKTRGQQVTLSCSPISGHRSVSWYQQTPGQGLQFLFEYFSETQRNKGNFPGRFSGRQFSNSRSEMNVSTLELGDSALYLCASSLAMETQYFGPGTRLLVL.

The chain joins TRBV12-3 or TRBV12-4 to TRBJ2-1, with D uncertain. V lost 5 bases to trimming and J lost 6 bases, with 5 bases between them. This CDR3 spans 11 amino acids. The CDR3 loop is CASSALNEQFF. As DNA, the CDR3 is TGTGCCAGCAGTGCACTCAATGAGCAGTTCTTC.

The J gene is TRBJ1-2, the V gene TRBV18; tentatively, D is TRBD1 (5 bases). The CDR3 has 16 amino acids. V shed 3 bases and J shed 0 bases, with 14 bases lying between them. Germline CDR1 reads KGHSH; CDR2 reads LQKENI. Here the CDR3 reads CASSPEAGHSNYGYTF. The CDR3 region has the DNA TGTGCCAGCTCACCCGAGGCCGGACACTCTAACTATGGCTACACCTTC.

CDR3 nucleotide sequence: TGTGCCAGCAGCCGGGACAGGGGAGACGAAAAACTGTTTTTT. It codes for CASSRDRGDEKLFF. The rearrangement links TRBV5-4 to TRBJ1-4; 10 bases are shared with TRBD1. The CDR3 has 14 residues. Germline V gene sequence: CDR1 SGHNT, CDR2 YYREEE (reference sequence). The V segment lost 4 bases and the J segment 8 bases; nucleotides outside the gene matches: 5.

V usage is TRBV3-1 (or the pseudogene TRBV3-2) and J usage is TRBJ2-5; 8 bases line up with TRBD2. The CDR3 contains 17 residues. Looked up from germline, CDR1 is LGHDT and CDR2 is YNNKEL (reference sequence). Germline trimming cut 2 bases from V and 1 base from J; bases unmatched to any gene: 9. The CDR3 loop reads CASSQSKRGGRQETQYF. The DNA for the CDR3 is TGTGCCAGCAGCCAAAGTAAACGGGGGGGCCGCCAAGAGACCCAGTACTTC.

The chain recombines TRBV7-8 with TRBJ2-1, with 8 nucleotides matching TRBD2. Germline values: CDR1 SGHVS, CDR2 FQNEAQ. The CDR3 covers 14 residues. Trimming at V came to 1 base and at J to 6 bases, leaving 2 bases not matched to a gene. CDR3 sequence: CASSLVLAVNEQFF. The CDR3 DNA reads TGTGCCAGCAGCTTAGTACTAGCGGTCAATGAGCAGTTCTTC.

This chain uses TRBV5-1 with TRBJ1-1; D remains unclear. The CDR3 spans 13 residues. The V end lost 5 bases, the J end lost 1 base, and 9 bases lay between the germline ends. Germline V CDR1 and CDR2: SGHRS, YFSETQ. Written as DNA, the CDR3 is TGCGCCAGCAGGCAAGCAGGGAACACTGAAGCTTTCTTT. This codes for CASRQAGNTEAFF.

This sequence joins TRBV7-9 and TRBJ2-2; D possibly corresponds to TRBD2 (5 bases). V lost 3 bases and J 6 bases, leaving 17 bases between the germline ends. This CDR3 spans 16 amino acids. Per germline, CDR1 SEHNR and CDR2 FQNEAQ (reference sequence). The CDR3 DNA reads as TGTGCCAGCAGCTTCCGCCGGGAAGGGCGTCCCGGGGAGCTGTTTTTT. It specifies CASSFRREGRPGELFF.

The gene calls are TRBV6-5 and TRBJ1-1, with D possibly being TRBD1 (6 bases). The CDR3 covers 15 residues. CDR1 and CDR2 from the germline V gene are MNHEY and SVGAGI. Trimming removed 10 bases from V and 2 bases from J, with 20 bases in between. The CDR3 nucleotides read TGTGCCACCACGATAACAGGGACCTCTAACACTGAAGCTTTCTTT. As protein: CATTITGTSNTEAFF.

V usage is TRBV6-1 and J usage is TRBJ1-6; possibly TRBD1 for D (5 bases). V was shortened by 2 bases and J by 6 bases, with 11 bases between the two germline ends. The CDR3 is 15 residues long. Germline V gene lookup returns CDR1 MNHNS and CDR2 SASEGT. The CDR3 bases are TGTGCCAGCAGTGAAAACAGGTTAGGTAATTCACCCCTCCACTTT. It encodes CASSENRLGNSPLHF.

The chain recombines TRBV9 with TRBJ2-2; D possibly corresponds to TRBD2 (6 bases). The CDR3 length is 15 residues. Trimming pared 1 base from V and 1 base from J, leaving 8 bases between. From germline, CDR1 is SGDLS and CDR2 YYNGEE. CDR3 DNA sequence: TGTGCCAGCAGCGTACCGGGACTGAACACCGGGGAGCTGTTTTTT. Translation: CASSVPGLNTGELFF.

CDR3 sequence (DNA): TGTGCCAGCTCACCTGGACTTGACACAGATACGCAGTATTTT. Its translation: CASSPGLDTDTQYF. The rearrangement links TRBV18 to TRBJ2-3, with D perhaps TRBD2 (5 bases). Per the germline V gene, CDR1 is KGHSH and CDR2 is LQKENI. This CDR3 spans 14 amino acids. Between the trimmed V and J ends, which lost 3 bases and 2 bases, there was a span of 9 bases.